Listed below are T cell receptor beta chains from one sample, sequenced in a study of T cells in tuberculosis. Sequenced by immunoSEQ multiplex PCR; TCRdb stores in-frame clones only, minus some. The sample holds tens of thousands of clones, about 95% seen once. The specimen sequenced was PBMCs. The receptors were sampled from a donor aged 5 to 30 with latent tuberculosis or without tuberculosis infection. CDR3s include the opening cysteine and the closing phenylalanine or tryptophan. The order of the fields is CDR3 protein, CDR3 DNA, clone size, V gene, D gene, J gene. A D gene is named only where the DNA matches it firmly. Only part of the rows carry a size: once, few, many, or a class if the clone is expanded.

CASSDLAGEGDEQFF TGTGCCAGCAGTGATCTAGCGGGAGAGGGGGATGAGCAGTTCTTC . TRBV6-1 TRBD2 TRBJ2-1
CASKDGGGRAGELFF TGTGCCAGCAAGGATGGGGGGGGCAGAGCCGGGGAGCTGTTTTTT . TRBV27 . TRBJ2-2
CATTSGSLYNEQFF TGTGCCACCACAAGCGGGAGTCTTTACAATGAGCAGTTCTTC . TRBV10-3 TRBD2 TRBJ2-1
CATSRGPQTRISEAFF TGTGCCACCAGCAGAGGTCCACAGACACGAATTTCTGAAGCTTTCTTT . TRBV15 . TRBJ1-1
CASSEGGEGEAFF TGTGCCAGCAGTGAAGGTGGGGAGGGAGAAGCTTTCTTT . TRBV25-1 . TRBJ1-1
CANGDRIHSNQPQHF TGTGCCAACGGGGACAGAATTCATAGCAATCAGCCCCAGCATTTT . TRBV6-1 TRBD1 TRBJ1-5
CASSELGGQGPTQPQHF TGTGCCAGCAGTGAACTGGGTGGGCAGGGGCCCACTCAGCCCCAGCATTTT once TRBV2 . TRBJ1-5
CASSLSGQGLSKNIQYF TGTGCCAGCAGCTTGTCAGGACAGGGTCTTTCCAAAAACATTCAGTACTTC . TRBV7-8 TRBD1 TRBJ2-4
CASSFEGDTLHF TGCGCCAGCAGCTTTGAGGGGGACACCCTCCACTTT . TRBV5-1 . TRBJ1-6
CASSLLPGSNTDTQYF TGTGCCAGCAGCTTGCTCCCGGGGTCGAACACAGATACGCAGTATTTT . TRBV7-3 . TRBJ2-3
CASSLRFSGSIYNEQFF TGTGCCAGCAGCTTAAGGTTTAGCGGGAGTATATACAATGAGCAGTTCTTC few TRBV7-6 TRBD2 TRBJ2-1
CASSPPGQGSGNTIYF TGTGCCAGCTCCCCTCCGGGACAGGGGTCTGGAAACACCATATATTTT . TRBV18 TRBD1 TRBJ1-3